The entry below describes one T cell receptor beta chain. This clonotype turned up a few times. Its binding antigen is unknown. No much larger clonotype is one base removed from it; base qualities were not supplied. TCR cDNA was made using 5'RACE template switching, a step that added a universal primer site and unique molecular identifiers. Priming for cDNA synthesis came from both the TCR alpha and TCR beta constant segments. Library amplification involved two PCR steps, and the second step added sample barcodes and sequencing adapters. Sequencing of libraries was done on Illumina HiSeq 2500 (2x100 bp) or NovaSeq (2x150 bp). On the study's bioinformatics: MIGEC handled demultiplexing of reads and collapsing into UMI consensus sequences, while MiXCR performed V(D)J alignment. Vaccine-responding clonotypes were identified with edgeR using replicate PBMC samples, with FDR below 0.01 and a log2 fold change above 5 up to day 15 being required. Each bulk clonotype was labeled CD4 or CD8 based on which sequenced repertoire, CD4 or CD8, contained the clonotype at higher abundance. In-frame beta chains were kept once TCRdb had trimmed the public reads at Q25 with fastp and called clones with MiXCR. Entries that share a CDR3 protein sequence are merged under the most common genes and DNA. The V and J calls follow TCRdb's processing rather than the paper's. The table for this sample lists 550,000 to 750,000 distinct CDR3 sequences; roughly 14% of them were counted only once. Clones ranked in the top ten supply more than 12% of the sample.

The data were taken from a study of T cells after yellow fever vaccination (dated by TCRdb to the late 2010s). Some background on the complete study: Libraries from fractions with low cell numbers were prepared with the SMART-Seq v4 Ultra Low Input RNA kit. Two healthy male donors, one aged 18 to 29 and one aged 30 to 39 years, were included in the cohort. Bulk TCR alpha and beta repertoires were sequenced longitudinally to track T-cell clones before and after primary and booster YFV17D yellow fever vaccination. Bulk PBMC replicates and cell subsets were isolated from blood drawn at multiple timepoints before and after both primary and secondary immunization. The paper as a whole reports these results and caveats: A small share of clonotypes was detected in both CD4 and CD8 compartments, with the overlap likely arising from convergent recombination. The secondary T-cell response was found to be weaker but faster than the primary response, with a peak reached on day 5 rather than on day 15. Because the study included only two donors, the extent to which the findings can be generalized is limited. Most clones expanded after primary vaccination (around 97% of CD4 and roughly 90% of CD8) were re-detected after the booster, suggesting that broad memory maintenance occurred. Because abundant contaminating clonotypes from the bulk population could be contained in FACS-sorted repertoires, computational filtering was required.

The treatment or condition tag for this specimen amounts to: live attenuated yellow fever vaccine strain. At every blood-draw timepoint, two biological replicates of bulk PBMCs were collected. A standard Ficoll-Paque protocol was used to isolate PBMCs from peripheral blood. RNA was extracted with TriZol from bulk PBMCs, CD4 and CD8 fractions, and dextramer-positive and dextramer-negative fractions. The CDR3 runs 12 amino acids, cysteine and phenylalanine included. The kept DNA is CDR3 alone, 36 bases in frame from the first base. Cut back by 2 bases and 7 bases, the V and J ends lie 8 bases apart. From the germline V gene, CDR1 is SGHTA and CDR2 is FQGNSA.

The sequenced sample was PBMCs, obtained on the day of the yellow fever booster vaccination. The rearrangement joined TRBV7-2 to TRBJ1-1; the D gene is perhaps TRBD1, from 6 matching bases. This sequence originates from a man younger than 45 who received the YFV17D yellow fever vaccine. The CDR3 reads CASSLKGVEAFF. The nucleotides read TGTGCCAGCAGCTTAAAGGGGGTTGAAGCTTTCTTT.